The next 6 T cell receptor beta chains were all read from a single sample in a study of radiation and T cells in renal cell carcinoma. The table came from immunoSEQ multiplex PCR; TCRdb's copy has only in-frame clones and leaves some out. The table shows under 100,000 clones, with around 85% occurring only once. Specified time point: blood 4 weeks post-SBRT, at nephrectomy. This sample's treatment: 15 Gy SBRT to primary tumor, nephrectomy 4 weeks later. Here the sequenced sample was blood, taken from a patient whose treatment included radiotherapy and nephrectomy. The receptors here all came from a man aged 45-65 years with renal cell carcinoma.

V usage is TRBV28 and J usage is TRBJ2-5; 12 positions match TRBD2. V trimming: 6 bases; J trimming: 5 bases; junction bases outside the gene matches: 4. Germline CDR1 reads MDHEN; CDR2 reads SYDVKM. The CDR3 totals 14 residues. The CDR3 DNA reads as TGTGCCAGCAGCCCGACTAGCGGGAGTGAGACCCAGTACTTC. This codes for CASSPTSGSETQYF.

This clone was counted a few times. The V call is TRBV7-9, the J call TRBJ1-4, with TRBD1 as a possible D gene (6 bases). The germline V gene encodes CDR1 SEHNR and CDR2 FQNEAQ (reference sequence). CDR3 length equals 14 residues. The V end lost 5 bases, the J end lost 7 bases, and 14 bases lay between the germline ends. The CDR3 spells CASSIRGSGEKLFF. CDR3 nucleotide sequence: TGTGCCAGCAGCATCAGGGGTTCAGGTGAAAAACTGTTTTTT. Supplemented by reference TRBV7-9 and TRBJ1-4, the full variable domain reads DTGVSQNPRHKITKRGQNVTFRCDPISEHNRLYWYRQTLGQGPEFLTYFQNEAQLEKSRLLSDRFSAERPKGSFSTLEIQRTEQGDSAMYLCASSIRGSGEKLFFGSGTQLSVL.

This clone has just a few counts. The CDR3 coding sequence is TGTGCCAGTAGTATGCCGGAGGGCTACGAGCAGTACTTC. It translates to CASSMPEGYEQYF. The V and J genes are TRBV19 and TRBJ2-7; a weak D match, TRBD2 (6 bases). This CDR3 has 13 amino acids. V lost 3 bases and J 3 bases, leaving 9 bases between the germline ends. Germline values: CDR1 LNHDA, CDR2 SQIVND (reference sequence).

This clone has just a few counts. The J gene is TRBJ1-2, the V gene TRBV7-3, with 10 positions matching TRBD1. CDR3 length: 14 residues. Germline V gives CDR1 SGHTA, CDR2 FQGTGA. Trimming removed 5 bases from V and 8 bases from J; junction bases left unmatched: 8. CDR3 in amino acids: CASSPTGQGEGYTF. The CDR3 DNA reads TGTGCCAGCAGCCCCACCGGACAGGGGGAAGGCTACACCTTC.

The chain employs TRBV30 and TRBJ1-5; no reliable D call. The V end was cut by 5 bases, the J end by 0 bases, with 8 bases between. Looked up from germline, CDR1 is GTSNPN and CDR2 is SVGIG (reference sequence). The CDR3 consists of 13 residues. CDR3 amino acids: CAWPTYSNQPQHF. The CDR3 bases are TGTGCCTGGCCAACATATAGCAATCAGCCCCAGCATTTT.

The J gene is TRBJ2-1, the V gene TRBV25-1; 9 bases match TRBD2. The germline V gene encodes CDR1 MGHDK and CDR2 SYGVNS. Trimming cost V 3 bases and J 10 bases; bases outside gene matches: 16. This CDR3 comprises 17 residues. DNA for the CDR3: TGTGCCAGCAGTGATGGGGACCTTAGCGGGAGCCCCTCCGAGCAGTTCTTC. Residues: CASSDGDLSGSPSEQFF.